This entry describes one T cell receptor (beta chain). At one end the junction does not follow the germline gene, possibly because of a read error. This sample is part of a study of blood T cell repertoires in COVID-19. As for the study in general: The United States, Italy and Spain were the sources of the acute and convalescent COVID-19 samples. T cells, B-cell-depleted T cells, or PBMCs supplied cDNA or gDNA.

Authors' processing steps: Estimated nucleated cell counts came from reference gene primer amplification. Profiled with immunoSEQ multiplex PCR; TCRdb holds only in-frame clones, not every one. V and J calls and clone size are given by that table; D and trimming were obtained from the DNA. This repertoire shows roughly 70,000 clones, 75% to 90% found once; its top ten account for over 6.5%. The sequence was obtained from an elderly woman with active COVID-19. Sequenced input: peripheral blood.

The CDR3 region is CATSGDRWSSYNEQFF. The CDR3, as DNA: TGTGCCACCAGCGGAGATCGGTGGAGCTCCTACAATGAGCAGTTCTTC. The J gene is TRBJ2-1, the V gene TRBV15, with no clear D. The germline CDR1 and CDR2 sequences are LNHNV and YYDKDF (reference sequence). The CDR3 consists of 16 residues.